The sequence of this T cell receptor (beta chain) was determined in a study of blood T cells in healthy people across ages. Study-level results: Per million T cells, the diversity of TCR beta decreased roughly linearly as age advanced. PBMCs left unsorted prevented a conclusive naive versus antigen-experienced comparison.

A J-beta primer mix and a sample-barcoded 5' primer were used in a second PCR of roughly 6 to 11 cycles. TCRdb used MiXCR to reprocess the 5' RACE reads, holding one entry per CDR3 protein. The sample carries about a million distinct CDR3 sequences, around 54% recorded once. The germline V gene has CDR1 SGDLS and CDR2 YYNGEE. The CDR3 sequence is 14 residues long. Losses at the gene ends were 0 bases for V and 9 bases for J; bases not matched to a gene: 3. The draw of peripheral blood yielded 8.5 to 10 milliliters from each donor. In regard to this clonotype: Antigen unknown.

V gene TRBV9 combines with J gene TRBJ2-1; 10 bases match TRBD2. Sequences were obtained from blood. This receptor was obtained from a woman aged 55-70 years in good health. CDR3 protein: CASSVVTSGTEQFF. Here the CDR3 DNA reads TGTGCCAGCAGCGTAGTTACTAGCGGGACTGAGCAGTTCTTC.